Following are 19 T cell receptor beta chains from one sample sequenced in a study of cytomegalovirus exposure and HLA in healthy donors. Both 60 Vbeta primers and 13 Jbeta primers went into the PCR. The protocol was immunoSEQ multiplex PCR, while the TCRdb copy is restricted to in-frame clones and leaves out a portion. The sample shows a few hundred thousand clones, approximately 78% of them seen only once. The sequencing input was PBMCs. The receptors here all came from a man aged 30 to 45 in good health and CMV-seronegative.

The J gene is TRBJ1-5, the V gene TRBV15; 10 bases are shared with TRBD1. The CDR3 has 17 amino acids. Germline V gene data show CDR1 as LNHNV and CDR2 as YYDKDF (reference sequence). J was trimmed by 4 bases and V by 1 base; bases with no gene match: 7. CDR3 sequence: CATSRVDRGLENQPQHF. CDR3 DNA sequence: TGTGCCACCAGCAGAGTTGACAGGGGGCTCGAAAATCAGCCCCAGCATTTT.

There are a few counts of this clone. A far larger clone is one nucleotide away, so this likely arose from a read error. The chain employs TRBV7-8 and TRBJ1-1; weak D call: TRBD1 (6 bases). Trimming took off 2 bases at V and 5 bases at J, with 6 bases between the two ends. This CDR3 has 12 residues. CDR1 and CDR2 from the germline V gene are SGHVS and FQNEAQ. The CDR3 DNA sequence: TGTGCCAGCAGCTTAAGGGGGACTGAAGCTTTCTTT. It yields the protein CASSLRGTEAFF.

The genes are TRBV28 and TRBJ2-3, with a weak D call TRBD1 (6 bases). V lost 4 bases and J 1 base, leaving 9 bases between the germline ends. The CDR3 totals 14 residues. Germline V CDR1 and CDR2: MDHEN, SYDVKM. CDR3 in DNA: TGTGCCAGCAGTTCCACAGGGCGCACAGATACGCAGTATTTT. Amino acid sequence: CASSSTGRTDTQYF.

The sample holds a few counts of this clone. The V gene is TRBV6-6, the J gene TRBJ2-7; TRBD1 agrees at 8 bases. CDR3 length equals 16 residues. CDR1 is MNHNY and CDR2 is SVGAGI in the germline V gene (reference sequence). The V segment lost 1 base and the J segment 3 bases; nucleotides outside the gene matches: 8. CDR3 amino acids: CASSYFVQGANYEQYF. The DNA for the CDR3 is TGTGCCAGCAGTTACTTCGTCCAGGGGGCAAACTACGAGCAGTACTTC.

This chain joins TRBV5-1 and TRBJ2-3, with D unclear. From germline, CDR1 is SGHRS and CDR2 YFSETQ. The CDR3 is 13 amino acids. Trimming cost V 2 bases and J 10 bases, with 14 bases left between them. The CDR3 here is CASSFKDFSAQYF. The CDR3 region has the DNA TGCGCCAGCAGCTTTAAAGATTTTAGTGCGCAGTATTTT.

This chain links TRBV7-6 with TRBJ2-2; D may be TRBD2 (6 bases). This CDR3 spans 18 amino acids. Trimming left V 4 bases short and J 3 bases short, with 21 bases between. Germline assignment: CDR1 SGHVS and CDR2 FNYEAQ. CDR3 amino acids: CASSSFGGARGDTGELFF. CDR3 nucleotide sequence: TGTGCCAGCAGCTCCTTCGGGGGAGCCCGAGGGGACACCGGGGAGCTGTTTTTT.

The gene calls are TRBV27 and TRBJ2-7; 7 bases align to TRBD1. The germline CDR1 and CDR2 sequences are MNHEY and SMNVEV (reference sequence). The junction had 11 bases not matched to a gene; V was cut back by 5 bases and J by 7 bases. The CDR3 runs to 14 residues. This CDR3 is CASSGDRVLREQYF. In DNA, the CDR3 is TGTGCCAGCAGTGGGGACAGAGTTTTACGAGAGCAGTACTTC.

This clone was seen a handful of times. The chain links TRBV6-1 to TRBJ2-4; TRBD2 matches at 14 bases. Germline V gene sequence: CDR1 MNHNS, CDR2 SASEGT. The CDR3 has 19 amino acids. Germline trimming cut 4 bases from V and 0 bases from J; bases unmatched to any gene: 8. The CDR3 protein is CASSGTSGGNQIAKNIQYF. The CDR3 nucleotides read TGTGCCAGCAGTGGGACTAGCGGGGGGAACCAGATAGCCAAAAACATTCAGTACTTC.

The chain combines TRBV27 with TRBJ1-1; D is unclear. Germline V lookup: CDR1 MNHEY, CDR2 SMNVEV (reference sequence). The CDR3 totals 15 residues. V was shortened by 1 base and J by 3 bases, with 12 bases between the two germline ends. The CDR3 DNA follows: TGTGCCAGCAGTTTATTAGGCCGGAGGGACACTGAAGCTTTCTTT. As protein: CASSLLGRRDTEAFF.

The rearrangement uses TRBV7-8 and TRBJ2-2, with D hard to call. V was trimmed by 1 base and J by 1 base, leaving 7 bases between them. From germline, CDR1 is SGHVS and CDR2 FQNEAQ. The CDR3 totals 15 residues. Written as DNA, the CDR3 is TGTGCCAGCAGCTTAGATACAGTGAACACCGGGGAGCTGTTTTTT. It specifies CASSLDTVNTGELFF.

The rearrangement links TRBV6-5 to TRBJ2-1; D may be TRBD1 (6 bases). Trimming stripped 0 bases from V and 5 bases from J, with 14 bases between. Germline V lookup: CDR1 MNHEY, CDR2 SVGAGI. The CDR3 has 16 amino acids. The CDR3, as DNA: TGTGCCAGCAGTTACTCGATTGGGGGCCCCCACAATGAGCAGTTCTTC. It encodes CASSYSIGGPHNEQFF.

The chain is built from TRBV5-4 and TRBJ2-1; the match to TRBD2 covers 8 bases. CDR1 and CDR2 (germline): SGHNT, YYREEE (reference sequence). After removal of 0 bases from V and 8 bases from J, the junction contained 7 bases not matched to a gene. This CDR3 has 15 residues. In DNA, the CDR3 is TGTGCCAGCAGCTTGGAGGGGGGGACTAGATATGAGCAGTTCTTC. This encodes CASSLEGGTRYEQFF.

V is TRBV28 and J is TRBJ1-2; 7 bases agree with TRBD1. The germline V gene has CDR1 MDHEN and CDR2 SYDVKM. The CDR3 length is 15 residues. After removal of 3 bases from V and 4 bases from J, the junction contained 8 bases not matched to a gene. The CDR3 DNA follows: TGTGCCAGCAGTTTCCCCCGGACAGGAAGCTATGGCTACACCTTC. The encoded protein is CASSFPRTGSYGYTF.

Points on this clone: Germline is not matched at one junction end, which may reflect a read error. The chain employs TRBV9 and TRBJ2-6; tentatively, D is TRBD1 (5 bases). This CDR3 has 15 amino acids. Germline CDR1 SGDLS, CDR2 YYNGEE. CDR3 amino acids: CASSPEETGASVLTF. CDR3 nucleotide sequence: TGTGCCAGCAGCCCAGAGGAGACTGGGGCCAGCGTCCTGACTTTC.

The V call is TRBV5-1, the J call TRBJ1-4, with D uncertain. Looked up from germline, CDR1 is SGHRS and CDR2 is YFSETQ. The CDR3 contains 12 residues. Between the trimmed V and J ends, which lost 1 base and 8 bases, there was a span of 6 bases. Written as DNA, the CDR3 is TGCGCCAGCAGCTTGCCGGGAGAAAAACTGTTTTTT. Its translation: CASSLPGEKLFF.

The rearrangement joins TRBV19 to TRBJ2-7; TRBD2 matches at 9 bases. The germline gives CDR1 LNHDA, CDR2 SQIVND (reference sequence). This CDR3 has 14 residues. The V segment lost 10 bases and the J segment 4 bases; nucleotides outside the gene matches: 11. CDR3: CATHGSGGLYEQYF. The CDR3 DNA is TGTGCCACCCACGGTAGCGGGGGCCTATACGAGCAGTACTTC.

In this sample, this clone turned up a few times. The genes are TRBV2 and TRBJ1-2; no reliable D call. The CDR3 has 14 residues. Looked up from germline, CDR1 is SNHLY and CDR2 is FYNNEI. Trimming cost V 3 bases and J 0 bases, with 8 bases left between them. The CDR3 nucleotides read TGTGCCAGCAGTGAGGAGCCGGCTAACTATGGCTACACCTTC. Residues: CASSEEPANYGYTF.

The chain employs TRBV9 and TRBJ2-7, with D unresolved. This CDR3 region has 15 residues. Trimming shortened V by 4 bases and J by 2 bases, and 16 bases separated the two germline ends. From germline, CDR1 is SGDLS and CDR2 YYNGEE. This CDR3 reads CASSQAPAETYEQYF. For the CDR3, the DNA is TGTGCCAGCAGCCAGGCCCCGGCTGAAACCTACGAGCAGTACTTC.

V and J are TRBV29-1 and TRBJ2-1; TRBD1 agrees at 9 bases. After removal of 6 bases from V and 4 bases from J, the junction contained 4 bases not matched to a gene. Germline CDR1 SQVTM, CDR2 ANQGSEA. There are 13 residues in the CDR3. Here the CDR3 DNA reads TGCAGCGTCCCGGGACAGGGATACAATGAGCAGTTCTTC. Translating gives CSVPGQGYNEQFF.